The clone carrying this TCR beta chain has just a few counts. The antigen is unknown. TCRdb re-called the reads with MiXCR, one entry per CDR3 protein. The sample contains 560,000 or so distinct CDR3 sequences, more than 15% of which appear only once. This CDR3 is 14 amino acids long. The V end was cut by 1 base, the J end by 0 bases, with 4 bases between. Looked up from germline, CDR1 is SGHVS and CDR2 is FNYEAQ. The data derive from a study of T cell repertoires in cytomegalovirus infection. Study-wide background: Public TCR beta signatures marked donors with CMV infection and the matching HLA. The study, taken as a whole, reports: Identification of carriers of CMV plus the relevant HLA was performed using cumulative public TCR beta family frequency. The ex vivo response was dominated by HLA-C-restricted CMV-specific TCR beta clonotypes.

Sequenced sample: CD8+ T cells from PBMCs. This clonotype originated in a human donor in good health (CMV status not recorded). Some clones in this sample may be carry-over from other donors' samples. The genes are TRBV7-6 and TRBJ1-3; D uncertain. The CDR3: CASSLVNSGNTIYF. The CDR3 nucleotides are TGTGCCAGCAGCTTAGTAAACTCTGGAAACACCATATATTTT.